A single T cell receptor (beta chain) is shown here with its context. Germline CDR1 LNHDA, CDR2 SQIVND (reference sequence). V trimming: 9 bases; J trimming: 5 bases; junction bases outside the gene matches: 14. The CDR3 runs 15 residues. Method: immunoSEQ multiplex PCR; TCRdb's copy keeps in-frame clones and lacks some. The data contain 80,000 or so clones, more than 80% of them seen just once; the ten biggest clones take up 2% to 2.5%. With baseline, cycle 4 day 1, and cycle 7 day 1 as timepoints, blood was sampled. This record belongs to a study of OX40 agonist ivuxolimab in advanced cancers. Study-wide background: Patients with hepatocellular carcinoma, melanoma, renal cell or head and neck cancer made up the dose-escalation patients.

This chain uses TRBV19 with TRBJ2-3; TRBD1 matches at 7 bases. Sequences were derived from CD4+ or CD8+ T cells sorted from blood, sampled in a trial of the OX40 agonist ivuxolimab. The TCR was taken from an adult with an advanced solid tumor such as melanoma, head and neck, liver or kidney cancer. CDR3 amino acids: CARKDWMRGQDTQYF. The CDR3 DNA reads as TGTGCCAGGAAAGACTGGATGAGGGGGCAAGATACGCAGTATTTT.